This T cell receptor beta chain derives from a study of response to subunit inactivated influenza vaccine. CDR3 length equals 14 residues. V lost 5 bases, J lost 2 bases, and 5 bases stayed unmatched. The V gene's germline CDR1 is MNHNS and CDR2 SASEGT. Whole-study results and caveats: Authors suggested that a seasonal influenza vaccination recruits few new T cells each time.

TCRdb re-called the RT-PCR reads with MiXCR, one entry per CDR3 protein. The table lists 700,000 to 800,000 distinct CDR3 sequences, less than 20% of them singletons. This clonotype appeared many times. No antigen is known for it. The specimen was PBMCs from blood, collected approximately 5 days after vaccination. The TCR comes from a man in his fifties who received an inactivated influenza vaccine. The J gene is TRBJ1-1, the V gene TRBV6-1; 7 bases agree with TRBD1. CDR3 nucleotide sequence: TGTGCCAGCAGTCGAGACAGGGTTAACACTGAAGCTTTCTTT. Translated, it gives CASSRDRVNTEAFF.